A single sample gave rise to the 10 T cell receptor beta chains below, sequenced in a study of T cells in Graves' hyperthyroidism and ophthalmopathy (dated by TCRdb to the late 2010s). Library generation was performed with multiplex PCR. Sequencing instrument: Illumina HiSeq 2000. The TCR beta CDR3 regions were amplified from RNA transcripts. The first round of RT-PCR for the TCR CDR3 was performed with the HTBI primer set and the Qiagen OneStep RT-PCR kit. The public sequencing data were trimmed at Q25 with fastp and processed into clonotypes with MiXCR by TCRdb, which kept only in-frame beta chains. All rows with the same CDR3 protein become a single entry with the most common DNA and genes. Present in this sample are 300,000 to 450,000 distinct CDR3 sequences, 15% to 19% of which were seen just once. Roughly 25% of the sample belongs to the ten largest clones. The sequencing sample was made of blood. The source is a woman aged 18-30 years with Graves' hyperthyroidism that later progressed to Graves' ophthalmopathy.

V is TRBV28 and J is TRBJ2-2; weak D call: TRBD2 (5 bases). Trimming removed 2 bases from V and 8 bases from J, with 12 bases in between. The germline CDR1 and CDR2 sequences are MDHEN and SYDVKM. The CDR3 sequence is 14 residues long. CDR3 DNA sequence: TGTGCCAGCAGTTTAACTGGATGGAGGGGGGAGCTGTTTTTT. Its protein product is CASSLTGWRGELFF.

This clonotype was recorded many times. The chain employs TRBV6-1 and TRBJ2-1, with no clear D. CDR1 and CDR2 from the germline V gene are MNHNS and SASEGT. CDR3 length equals 15 residues. The germline V and J ends were trimmed by 4 bases and 0 bases, with 10 bases remaining between them. For the CDR3, the DNA is TGTGCCAGCAGTGCTTCGGTGAGCTCCTACAATGAGCAGTTCTTC. Translated, it gives CASSASVSSYNEQFF.

This sequence joins TRBV5-1 and TRBJ1-1; a weak D match, TRBD1 (6 bases). V was shortened by 0 bases and J by 4 bases, with 13 bases between the two germline ends. Per the germline V gene, CDR1 is SGHRS and CDR2 is YFSETQ. The CDR3 contains 15 residues. The CDR3 spells CASSLGGGQVTEAFF. The CDR3 coding sequence is TGCGCCAGCAGCTTGGGCGGGGGCCAGGTCACTGAAGCTTTCTTT.

The chain employs TRBV5-1 and TRBJ2-3; TRBD1 might be the D (6 bases). V was pared by 2 bases and J by 3 bases, with 13 bases between. The CDR3 is 15 residues long. The V gene's germline CDR1 is SGHRS and CDR2 YFSETQ. The CDR3 bases are TGCGCCAGCAGCTTCCCCAAAGGACAGACAGATACGCAGTATTTT. Translation: CASSFPKGQTDTQYF.

This clonotype came up many times. The J gene is TRBJ1-1, the V gene TRBV19, with D tentatively TRBD1 (5 bases). The CDR3 totals 15 residues. CDR1 and CDR2 from the germline V gene are LNHDA and SQIVND (reference sequence). V was clipped by 1 base and J by 1 base, with 10 bases between them. The CDR3, as DNA: TGTGCCAGTAGTATAGGAGCCGACAGGAACACTGAAGCTTTCTTT. This codes for CASSIGADRNTEAFF. The complete variable domain, with remaining parts taken from reference TRBV19 and TRBJ1-1, reads DGGITQSPKYLFRKEGQNVTLSCEQNLNHDAMYWYRQDPGQGLRLIYYSQIVNDFQKGDIAEGYSVSREKKESFPLTVTSAQKNPTAFYLCASSIGADRNTEAFFGQGTRLTVV.

The table lists this clonotype with a few counts. The chain carries TRBV20-1 and TRBJ2-7, with 15 bases identical to TRBD2. With 0 bases clipped from V and 9 bases from J, the junction kept 15 bases outside the gene matches. The CDR3 has 18 residues. CDR1 is DFQATT and CDR2 is SNEGSKA in the germline V gene (reference sequence). The CDR3 is CSARDWTSGRAATHGQYF. DNA for the CDR3: TGCAGTGCTAGAGACTGGACTAGCGGGAGGGCCGCCACCCACGGGCAGTACTTC.

This clonotype was observed a single time. The gene calls are TRBV9 and TRBJ2-3; D gene uncertain. This CDR3 is built from 14 residues. Between the trimmed V and J ends, which lost 0 bases and 2 bases, there was a span of 7 bases. From germline, CDR1 is SGDLS and CDR2 YYNGEE. This CDR3 is CASSVGSNTDTQYF. CDR3 nucleotides: TGTGCCAGCAGCGTAGGCTCGAACACAGATACGCAGTATTTT.

The V call is TRBV3-1, the J call TRBJ1-6; 7 positions agree with TRBD1. The CDR3 is 15 amino acids. Germline V gene lookup returns CDR1 LGHDT and CDR2 YNNKEL (reference sequence). The junction had 7 bases not matched to a gene; V was cut back by 4 bases and J by 7 bases. The CDR3 coding sequence is TGTGCCAGCAGCCCGTACAGGGGTAGGAATTCACCCCTCCACTTT. Translation gives CASSPYRGRNSPLHF.

This clonotype was counted between two and nine times. This chain joins TRBV29-1 and TRBJ2-5; D is perhaps TRBD2 (7 bases). This CDR3 region has 14 residues. The ends were cut back, 7 bases at V and 1 base at J, with 16 bases in the middle. CDR1 SQVTM and CDR2 ANQGSEA come from the germline V gene. The CDR3 spells CSGVGASGQETQYF. The CDR3 nucleotides are TGCAGCGGGGTGGGGGCTAGCGGCCAAGAGACCCAGTACTTC. The full variable domain, with the rest looked up from reference TRBV29-1 and TRBJ2-5, is SAVISQKPSRDICQRGTSLTIQCQVDSQVTMMFWYRQQPGQSLTLIATANQGSEATYESGFVIDKFPISRPNLTFSTLTVSNMSPEDSSIYLCSGVGASGQETQYFGPGTRLLVL.

This clonotype was observed many times. CDR3 in amino acids: CAWSHSMTDGYTF. CDR3 in DNA: TGTGCCTGGAGTCACAGCATGACGGATGGCTACACCTTC. This chain uses TRBV30 with TRBJ1-2; D ambiguous. In germline, CDR1 is GTSNPN, CDR2 SVGIG (reference sequence). With 2 bases removed from V and 6 bases from J, the gap between germline ends came to 13 bases. The CDR3 is made up of 13 amino acids.